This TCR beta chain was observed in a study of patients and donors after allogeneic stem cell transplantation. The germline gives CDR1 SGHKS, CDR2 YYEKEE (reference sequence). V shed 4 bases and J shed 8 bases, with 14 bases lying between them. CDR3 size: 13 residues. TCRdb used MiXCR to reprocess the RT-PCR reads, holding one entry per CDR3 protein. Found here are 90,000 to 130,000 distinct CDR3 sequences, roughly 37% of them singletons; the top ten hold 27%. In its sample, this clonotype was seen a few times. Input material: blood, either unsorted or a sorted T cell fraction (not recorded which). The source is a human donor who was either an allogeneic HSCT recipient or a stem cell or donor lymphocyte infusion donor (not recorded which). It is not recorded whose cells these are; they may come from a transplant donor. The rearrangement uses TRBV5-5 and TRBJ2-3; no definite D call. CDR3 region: CASSQISSLTQYF. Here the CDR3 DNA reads TGTGCCAGCAGCCAGATAAGTAGCCTTACGCAGTATTTT. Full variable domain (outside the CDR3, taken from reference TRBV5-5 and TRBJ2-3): DAGVTQSPTHLIKTRGQQVTLRCSPISGHKSVSWYQQVLGQGPQFIFQYYEKEERGRGNFPDRFSARQFPNYSSELNVNALLLGDSALYLCASSQISSLTQYFGPGTRLTVL.